This TCR beta chain was sequenced during a study of cytomegalovirus exposure and HLA in healthy donors. Germline V gene data show CDR1 as SGHAT and CDR2 as FQNNGV. The CDR3 totals 17 residues. The V gene end was trimmed by 0 bases and the J gene end by 7 bases; junction bases not matched to a gene: 8. The study, taken as a whole, reports: Rarity marked most TCR sequences, yet some public TCRs occurred in many donors. Presence/absence analyses rested on an assumption that sequencing depth was roughly uniform across donors.

PCR primers comprised 60 Vbeta and 13 Jbeta primers. The data were produced by immunoSEQ multiplex PCR, yet TCRdb's version contains in-frame clones alone and is incomplete. The sample records 160,000 or so clones, roughly 80% being singletons. This clone was detected a few times. Its antigen is not known. The source material was PBMCs. The rearrangement joins TRBV11-2 to TRBJ2-1, with 11 positions matching TRBD2. This TCR was sampled from a woman in her twenties or thirties in good health and CMV-seropositive. In DNA, the CDR3 is TGTGCCAGCAGCTTAGAGGGCGGACTAGCGGGTGTGAATGAGCAGTTCTTC. This encodes CASSLEGGLAGVNEQFF.